This T cell receptor (beta chain) was sequenced during a study of T cells in Graves' hyperthyroidism and ophthalmopathy. Notes on the study in general: Stable hyperthyroidism was separated from ophthalmopathy by a model based on 13 V-J features. Ophthalmopathy onset followed model prediction by a median approximately 6.2 months.

The V gene end was trimmed by 6 bases and the J gene end by 6 bases; junction bases not matched to a gene: 6. CDR1 MDHEN and CDR2 SYDVKM come from the germline V gene. This CDR3 is 14 amino acids long. Each person with ophthalmopathy scored at least 3 on the Clinical Activity Score, reached NOSPECS grade 4 or higher, and had been ill under 3 months. Clinical symptoms, serum thyroxine and TRAb, thyroid ultrasound and orbital computed tomography were used for the diagnoses. Amplification of TCR beta CDR3 regions was performed using RNA transcripts as template. First-round RT-PCR with HTBI primers amplified the TCR CDR3 region. TCRdb processed the multiplex PCR reads anew with MiXCR; each CDR3 protein has one entry. Here the sample spans around 240,000 distinct CDR3 sequences, about 15% being singletons. In its sample, this clonotype was seen many times. Its antigen is currently unknown.

V and J are TRBV28 and TRBJ2-2; the match to TRBD1 covers 8 bases. What was sequenced was blood. The origin of this receptor is a young woman with Graves' ophthalmopathy. CDR3 protein: CASSSGQGAGELFF. CDR3 DNA: TGTGCCAGCAGCAGTGGACAGGGTGCCGGGGAGCTGTTTTTT.